This T cell receptor (beta chain) was recorded in a study of regulatory T cells in long-lasting Graves disease (dated by TCRdb to about 2021). Some background on the complete study: Newly diagnosed Graves' disease patients had taken antithyroid drugs for less than 3 months. The study took place in China and was registered as a clinical trial. A total of roughly 35 samples underwent TCR sequencing: about 13 from persistent and about 20 from newly diagnosed Graves' disease patients. This study used TCR sequencing and RNA sequencing of peripheral blood to compare persistent Graves' disease patients against newly diagnosed Graves' disease patients. Study-wide findings and limitations: Only the TCR beta chain was sequenced and analyzed. The authors acknowledged the small sample size as a limitation that may reduce accuracy. More public clonotypes were shared among persistent patients (about 2,800) than among newly diagnosed patients (roughly 1,000). Peripheral blood alone was examined, since thyroid tissue, which constituted the primary lesion, could not be accessed. Compared with newly diagnosed patients, persistent Graves' disease patients had lower TCR Shannon entropy and fewer highly expanded clones, which suggests clonal expansion. Preferential use of TRBV28, TRBJ1-2 and TRBJ2-5 was observed in persistent disease, whereas TRBV20-1 and TRBJ2-1 were favored in newly diagnosed disease.

Read against the paper, the sample's time point label means: newly diagnosed GD, antithyroid drugs for less than 3 months. RNA was extracted from PBMCs in TRIzol for both TCR sequencing and RNA sequencing. The diagnosis of Graves' disease was made according to American Thyroid Association guidelines. Recruitment of patients was carried out at an endocrinology department in Xi'an, China. Each patient gave about 10 milliliters of peripheral blood, collected in an EDTA anticoagulant tube. Ficoll Paque Plus density gradient separation was used to isolate PBMCs, and no further T cell sorting was performed. RNA quality was checked with an Agilent 2100 Bioanalyzer and agarose gel, and concentration with a NanoDrop 2000. CDR1 and CDR2, looked up from the germline V gene (reference sequence), are DFQATT and SNEGSKA. Here V drops 5 bases and J drops 6 bases, and the junction holds 8 bases not matched to any gene. The CDR3 has 15 amino acids, counting the end cysteine and phenylalanine. CDR3 DNA only is kept here, 45 bases in frame from base 1.

There are many counts of this clonotype. The antigen it recognizes is unknown. Per-nucleotide qualities are absent, and no much larger clonotype sits a single base away. The library relied on multiplex PCR. This sample was sequenced with an Illumina HiSeq 4000. To build TCR beta libraries, CDR3 regions were amplified by Arm-PCR using iRepertoire HTBI primers. PCR products were gel purified before sequencing. As for how the authors treated the data: Gene usage analysis of CDR3 amino acid clonotypes relied on the 55 to 80 TRBV and 14 TRBJ segments identified across samples. Filtered high-quality paired reads were merged into contigs using COPE and FqMerger. Contigs were aligned with BLAST to IMGT TRBV, TRBD and TRBJ reference genes, and CDR3 was defined per IMGT. Clonotypes above 0.1% frequency were classified as highly expanded clones. Repertoire diversity was measured by Shannon entropy, and V-J evenness by the Gini coefficient. Clonotypes shared by more than one individual were considered public. TCRdb reworked the public reads: Q25 trimming with fastp, MiXCR clone assembly, productive beta chains retained. Each record represents a unique CDR3 protein, reported with the most common genes and DNA among its rows. V and J calls and clone size were set by TCRdb, not the authors. This sample is represented by approximately 230,000 distinct CDR3 sequences; 18% of them were singletons. The top ten hold roughly a fifth of the sample.

This sequence originates from a female donor with Graves disease. This material consisted of peripheral blood mononuclear cells (PBMCs), taken at new diagnosis, from a patient treated with antithyroid drugs. The chain joins TRBV20-1 to TRBJ2-1, and 12 junctional nucleotides match TRBD2. The bases read TGCAGTGCTTCTAGACTAGCGGGAGCTGGCAATGAGCAGTTCTTC. It encodes CSASRLAGAGNEQFF.